The 23 T cell receptor beta chains below were found in one sample sequenced in a study of control samples from healthy donors and cancer patients. Only in-frame clones appear in the TCRdb table, and some are missing; sequencing was by immunoSEQ multiplex PCR. The sample has 120,000 or so clones; more than 75% are singletons. The material sequenced was PBMCs. These receptors were collected from a woman aged 55-70 years with lung cancer.

The gene calls are TRBV2 and TRBJ2-6; no firm D call. Trimming took off 3 bases at V and 3 bases at J, with 3 bases between the two ends. From germline, CDR1 is SNHLY and CDR2 FYNNEI. The CDR3 contains 13 residues. This CDR3 is CASSEFGANVLTF. The CDR3 DNA follows: TGTGCCAGCAGTGAGTTTGGGGCCAACGTCCTGACTTTC.

This chain uses TRBV4-3 with TRBJ2-3; a possible D gene is TRBD2 (5 bases). The V end was cut by 0 bases, the J end by 0 bases, with 7 bases between. This CDR3 has 15 amino acids. The germline V gene has CDR1 LGHNA and CDR2 YSLEER. The CDR3 nucleotides are TGCGCCAGCAGCCAAGACTCGGGGAGCACAGATACGCAGTATTTT. Translating it yields CASSQDSGSTDTQYF.

The chain links TRBV9 to TRBJ2-5; 12 bases align to TRBD2. Germline loops: CDR1 SGDLS, CDR2 YYNGEE. The CDR3 contains 16 residues. Unmatched junction bases numbered 8, after V lost 3 bases and J lost 5 bases. In DNA form, the CDR3 reads TGTGCCAGCAGCGCAGCTCCGACTAGCGGGAGTGAGACCCAGTACTTC. This translates into CASSAAPTSGSETQYF.

This clone was detected only once. The chain is built from TRBV19 and TRBJ1-2; a weak D match, TRBD1 (6 bases). This CDR3 is built from 15 residues. Germline assignment: CDR1 LNHDA and CDR2 SQIVND (reference sequence). V was clipped by 7 bases and J by 4 bases, with 19 bases between them. CDR3 in amino acids: CASTPDRTYRYGYTF. CDR3 coding DNA: TGTGCCAGTACCCCTGACAGGACTTACCGCTATGGCTACACCTTC.

This chain connects TRBV7-3 to TRBJ2-1, with a tentative D call TRBD1 (5 bases). Germline V gene lookup returns CDR1 SGHTA and CDR2 FQGTGA. The ends were cut back, 3 bases at V and 7 bases at J, with 13 bases in the middle. The CDR3 covers 14 residues. CDR3 amino acids: CASSLSSSGNEQFF. DNA for the CDR3: TGTGCCAGCAGCTTGAGCTCTTCAGGGAATGAGCAGTTCTTC.

The chain carries TRBV5-4 and TRBJ1-2; the D gene is possibly TRBD1 (5 bases). The CDR3 extends over 14 amino acids. Germline CDR1 SGHNT, CDR2 YYREEE (reference sequence). Trimming left V 1 base short and J 2 bases short, with 9 bases between. The CDR3 loop is CASSLSGTNYGYTF. The CDR3 DNA reads as TGTGCCAGCAGCTTGTCCGGGACCAACTATGGCTACACCTTC.

V usage is TRBV18 and J usage is TRBJ2-3, with TRBD1 matching 7 bases. Germline V gene sequence: CDR1 KGHSH, CDR2 LQKENI. There are 15 residues in the CDR3. Germline trimming cut 4 bases from V and 4 bases from J; bases unmatched to any gene: 8. CDR3 sequence reads: CASSLSTGRPDTQYF. CDR3 bases: TGTGCCAGCTCACTATCGACAGGGCGGCCAGATACGCAGTATTTT.

The gene calls are TRBV19 and TRBJ2-5, with D uncertain. Germline CDR1 LNHDA, CDR2 SQIVND (reference sequence). The CDR3 has 12 residues. The V gene lost 5 bases and the J gene lost 0 bases, with 4 bases spanning the gap. This chain's CDR3 is CASSGYQETQYF. The CDR3 nucleotides are TGTGCCAGTAGTGGGTACCAAGAGACCCAGTACTTC. The full variable domain, completed using reference TRBV19 and TRBJ2-5, is DGGITQSPKYLFRKEGQNVTLSCEQNLNHDAMYWYRQDPGQGLRLIYYSQIVNDFQKGDIAEGYSVSREKKESFPLTVTSAQKNPTAFYLCASSGYQETQYFGPGTRLLVL.

The rearrangement links TRBV27 to TRBJ2-7; 8 bases fit TRBD1. J gave up 5 bases and V 6 bases, and 6 bases lay outside the gene matches. The CDR3 extends over 13 amino acids. Germline CDR1 and CDR2: MNHEY and SMNVEV (reference sequence). The DNA of the CDR3 is TGTGCCAGCAGCGGGACAGGAGGGAACGAGCAGTACTTC. Translation gives CASSGTGGNEQYF.

In its sample, this clone was seen a few times. The gene calls are TRBV3-1 (or the pseudogene TRBV3-2) and TRBJ1-4; possibly TRBD1 for D (5 bases). In germline, CDR1 is LGHDT, CDR2 YNNKEL (reference sequence). The CDR3 is made up of 15 amino acids. The ends were cut back, 6 bases at V and 0 bases at J, with 11 bases in the middle. CDR3 in amino acids: CASSQGGATNEKLFF. The CDR3 DNA reads as TGTGCCAGCAGTCAGGGTGGCGCAACTAATGAAAAACTGTTTTTT.

The chain has TRBV18 and TRBJ1-3; D not certain. Trimming took off 3 bases at V and 0 bases at J, with 12 bases between the two ends. The V gene's germline CDR1 is KGHSH and CDR2 LQKENI. This CDR3 has 16 residues. The CDR3 sequence is CASSPLDWSSGNTIYF. The CDR3 region has the DNA TGTGCCAGCTCACCCTTAGACTGGAGCTCTGGAAACACCATATATTTT.

The V call is TRBV6-6, the J call TRBJ2-7, with TRBD1 matching 7 bases. V dropped 5 bases and J dropped 3; count of bases not matched to a gene: 10. Germline lookup yields CDR1 MNHNY and CDR2 SVGAGI (reference sequence). The CDR3 length is 15 residues. The DNA for the CDR3 is TGTGCCAGCAGTCCCCGACAGGGAATTGTCTACGAGCAGTACTTC. Translating it yields CASSPRQGIVYEQYF.

The chain combines TRBV4-1 with TRBJ2-3; 8 bases align to TRBD2. J gave up 5 bases and V 5 bases, and 12 bases lay outside the gene matches. The CDR3 covers 16 residues. CDR1 is MGHRA and CDR2 is YSYEKL in the germline V gene. Here the CDR3 DNA reads TGCGCCAGCAGCGACACCGGGACTAGGTCAGGAGATACGCAGTATTTT. This codes for CASSDTGTRSGDTQYF.

This clone was detected only once. This chain joins TRBV7-2 and TRBJ1-1, with D hard to call. CDR3 size: 13 residues. Germline-derived CDR1 and CDR2 are SGHTA and FQGNSA. V was pared by 2 bases and J by 3 bases, with 7 bases between. The DNA of the CDR3 is TGTGCCAGCAGCTTACAGAGTCACACTGAAGCTTTCTTT. Its translation: CASSLQSHTEAFF.

The chain has TRBV19 and TRBJ2-3; 8 nucleotides align to TRBD1. The germline V gene encodes CDR1 LNHDA and CDR2 SQIVND (reference sequence). J gave up 0 bases and V 4 bases, and 6 bases lay outside the gene matches. The CDR3 sequence is 16 residues long. CDR3 sequence reads: CASSTPRTGSTDTQYF. The CDR3 bases are TGTGCCAGTAGTACCCCCCGGACAGGGAGCACAGATACGCAGTATTTT.

The J gene is TRBJ2-1, the V gene TRBV5-1; 8 nucleotides align to TRBD2. V dropped 0 bases and J dropped 5; count of bases not matched to a gene: 10. The germline gives CDR1 SGHRS, CDR2 YFSETQ. The CDR3 extends over 17 amino acids. The chain's CDR3 is CASSLARGLVGNNEQFF. The CDR3 DNA sequence: TGCGCCAGCAGCTTGGCCAGGGGACTAGTGGGGAACAATGAGCAGTTCTTC.

J is TRBJ2-7 and V is TRBV5-1, with D perhaps matching TRBD1 or TRBD2 (7 bases each). The CDR3 sequence is 14 residues long. V shed 5 bases and J shed 0 bases, with 12 bases lying between them. Looked up from germline, CDR1 is SGHRS and CDR2 is YFSETQ. This chain's CDR3 is CASRAGQSSYEQYF. CDR3 nucleotides: TGCGCCAGCAGAGCGGGACAGAGCTCCTACGAGCAGTACTTC.

This clone appeared once. The CDR3 DNA follows: TGTGCCAGCAGCCCTATGACAGATACGCAGTATTTT. Translated: CASSPMTDTQYF. The V gene is TRBV11-2, the J gene TRBJ2-3; the D is unclear. Trimming shortened V by 5 bases and J by 3 bases, and 6 bases separated the two germline ends. The CDR3 sequence is 12 residues long. Germline values: CDR1 SGHAT, CDR2 FQNNGV.

The gene calls are TRBV6-5 and TRBJ1-6; D is unclear. The germline V and J ends were trimmed by 3 bases and 4 bases, with 10 bases remaining between them. Looked up from germline, CDR1 is MNHEY and CDR2 is SVGAGI. This CDR3 is 15 amino acids long. CDR3 amino acids: CASSYGVGYNSPLHF. The DNA for the CDR3 is TGTGCCAGCAGTTATGGGGTGGGGTATAATTCACCCCTCCACTTT.

The chain carries TRBV5-8 and TRBJ1-1; no clear D. In germline, CDR1 is SGHTS, CDR2 YDEGEE. V was pared by 2 bases and J by 7 bases, with 24 bases between. This CDR3 spans 17 amino acids. The CDR3 region has the DNA TGTGCCAGCAGCTTAGCTCGGCTTTGGACGGACCATAATGAAGCTTTCTTT. Protein sequence: CASSLARLWTDHNEAFF.

This clone was observed a single time. V gene TRBV6-5 combines with J gene TRBJ1-1; D may be TRBD1 (5 bases). Trimming cost V 0 bases and J 5 bases, with 16 bases left between them. The CDR3 contains 16 residues. The germline V gene encodes CDR1 MNHEY and CDR2 SVGAGI. The CDR3 DNA is TGTGCCAGCAGTTACTCCAATCAGGGAGGCGAGACTGAAGCTTTCTTT. Its translation is CASSYSNQGGETEAFF.

In its sample, this clone was seen a few times. CDR3 nucleotide sequence: TGTGCCAGCAGCATTACGGGACAGGGCTCCTACGAGCAGTACTTC. Its translation: CASSITGQGSYEQYF. This sequence joins TRBV7-6 and TRBJ2-7; the match to TRBD1 covers 9 bases. Germline V CDR1 and CDR2: SGHVS, FNYEAQ. The CDR3 runs to 15 residues. The ends lost 5 bases at V and 0 bases at J; junction bases unmatched: 5.

This clone was seen only once. This sequence joins TRBV6-2 or TRBV6-3 and TRBJ2-7; D gene uncertain. Germline loops: CDR1 MNHEY, CDR2 SVGEGT. CDR3 length: 13 residues. V gave up 4 bases and J gave up 3 bases, with 10 bases separating them. CDR3 DNA sequence: TGTGCCAGCAGTTTCATCGACGGCTACGAGCAGTACTTC. Its translation: CASSFIDGYEQYF.